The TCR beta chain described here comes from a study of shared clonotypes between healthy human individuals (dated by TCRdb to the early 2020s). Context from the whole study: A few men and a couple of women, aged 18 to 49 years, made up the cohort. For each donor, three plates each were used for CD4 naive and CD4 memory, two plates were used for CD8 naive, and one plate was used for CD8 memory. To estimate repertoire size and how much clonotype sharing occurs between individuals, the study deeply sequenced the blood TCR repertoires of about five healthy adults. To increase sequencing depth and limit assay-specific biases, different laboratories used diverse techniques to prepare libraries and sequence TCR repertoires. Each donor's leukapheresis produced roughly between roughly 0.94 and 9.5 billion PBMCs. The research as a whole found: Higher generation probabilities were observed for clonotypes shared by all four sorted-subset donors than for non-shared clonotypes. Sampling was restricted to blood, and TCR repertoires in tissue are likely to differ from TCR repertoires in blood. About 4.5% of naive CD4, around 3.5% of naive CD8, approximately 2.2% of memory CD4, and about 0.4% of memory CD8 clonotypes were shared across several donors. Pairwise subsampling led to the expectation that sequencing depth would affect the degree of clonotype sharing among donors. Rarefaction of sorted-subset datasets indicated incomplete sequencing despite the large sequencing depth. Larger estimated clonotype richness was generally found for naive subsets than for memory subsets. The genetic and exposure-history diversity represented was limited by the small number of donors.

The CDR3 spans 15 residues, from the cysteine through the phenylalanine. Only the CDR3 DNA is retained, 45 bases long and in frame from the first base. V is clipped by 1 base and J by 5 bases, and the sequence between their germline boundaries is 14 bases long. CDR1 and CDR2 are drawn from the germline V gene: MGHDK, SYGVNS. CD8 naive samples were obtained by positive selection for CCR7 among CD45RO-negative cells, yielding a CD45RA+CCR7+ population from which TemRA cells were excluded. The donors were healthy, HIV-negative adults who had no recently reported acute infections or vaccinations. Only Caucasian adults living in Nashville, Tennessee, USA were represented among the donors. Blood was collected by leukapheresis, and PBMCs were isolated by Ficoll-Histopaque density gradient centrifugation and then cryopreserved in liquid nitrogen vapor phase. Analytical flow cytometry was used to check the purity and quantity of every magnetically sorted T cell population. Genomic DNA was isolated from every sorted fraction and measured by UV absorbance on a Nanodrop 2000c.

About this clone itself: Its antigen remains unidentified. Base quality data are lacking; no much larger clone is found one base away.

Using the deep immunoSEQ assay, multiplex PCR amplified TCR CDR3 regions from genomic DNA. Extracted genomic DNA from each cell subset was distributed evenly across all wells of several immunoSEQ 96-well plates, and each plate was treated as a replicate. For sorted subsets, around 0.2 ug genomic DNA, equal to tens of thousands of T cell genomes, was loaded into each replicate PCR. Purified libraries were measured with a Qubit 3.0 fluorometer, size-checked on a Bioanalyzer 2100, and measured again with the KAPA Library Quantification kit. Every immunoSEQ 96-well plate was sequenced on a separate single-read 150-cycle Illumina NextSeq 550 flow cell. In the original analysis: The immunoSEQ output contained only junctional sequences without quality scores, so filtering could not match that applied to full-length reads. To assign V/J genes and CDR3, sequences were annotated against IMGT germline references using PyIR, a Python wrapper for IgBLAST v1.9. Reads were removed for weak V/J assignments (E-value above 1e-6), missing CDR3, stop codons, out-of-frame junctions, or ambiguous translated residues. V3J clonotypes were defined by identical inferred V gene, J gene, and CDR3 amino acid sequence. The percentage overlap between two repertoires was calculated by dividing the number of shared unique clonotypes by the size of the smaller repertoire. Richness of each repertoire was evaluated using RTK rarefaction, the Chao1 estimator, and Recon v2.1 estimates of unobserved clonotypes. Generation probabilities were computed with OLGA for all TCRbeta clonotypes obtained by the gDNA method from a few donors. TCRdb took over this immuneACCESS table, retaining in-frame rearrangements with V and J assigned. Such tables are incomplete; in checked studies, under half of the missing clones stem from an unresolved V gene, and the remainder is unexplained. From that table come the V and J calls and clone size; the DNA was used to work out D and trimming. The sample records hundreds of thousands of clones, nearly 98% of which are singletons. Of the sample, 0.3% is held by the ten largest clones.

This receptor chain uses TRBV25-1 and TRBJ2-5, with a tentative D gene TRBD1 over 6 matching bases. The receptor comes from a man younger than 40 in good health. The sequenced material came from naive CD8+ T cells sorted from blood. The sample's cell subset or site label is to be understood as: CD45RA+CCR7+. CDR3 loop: CASSEFFRGGETQYF. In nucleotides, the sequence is TGTGCCAGCAGTGAATTTTTCAGGGGCGGTGAGACCCAGTACTTC. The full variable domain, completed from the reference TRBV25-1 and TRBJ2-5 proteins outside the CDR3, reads EADIYQTPRYLVIGTGKKITLECSQTMGHDKMYWYQQDPGMELHLIHYSYGVNSTEKGDLSSESTVSRIRTEHFPLTLESARPSHTSQYLCASSEFFRGGETQYFGPGTRLLVL.